The 13 T cell receptor beta chains reported below all come from one sample, sequenced in a study of response to subunit inactivated influenza vaccine. MiXCR, applied by TCRdb to the RT-PCR reads, yields one record per CDR3 protein. The sample has roughly 620,000 distinct CDR3 sequences, 10% to 12% seen once. This same sample was also part of a study on T cells expressing NK-cell markers. That publication notes: TCR beta libraries carry UMIs added by 5'RACE template switching.

The sequencing used PBMCs from blood, collected on the day of vaccination. The receptor source for this set is a middle-aged man who received an inactivated influenza vaccine.

The chain carries TRBV5-1 and TRBJ2-1, with 8 bases lining up with TRBD2. The CDR3 spans 16 residues. The germline V gene encodes CDR1 SGHRS and CDR2 YFSETQ. Trimming took 6 bases from V and 4 from J; bases not matched to a gene: 12. The CDR3 DNA reads TGCGCCAGCACTTTAAGGCAGCGGGAGATATACAATGAGCAGTTCTTC. Amino acids: CASTLRQREIYNEQFF.

This clonotype was observed at least ten times. The rearrangement uses TRBV12-3 or TRBV12-4 and TRBJ2-3; no firm D call. The CDR3 contains 13 residues. Trimming cost V 6 bases and J 0 bases, with 7 bases left between them. The CDR3, as DNA: TGTGCCAGCAGACCCCCGAGCACAGATACGCAGTATTTT. Protein product: CASRPPSTDTQYF.

This clonotype has just a few counts. The V gene is TRBV30, the J gene TRBJ2-2, with D perhaps matching TRBD2 (6 bases). Germline V gene sequence: CDR1 GTSNPN, CDR2 SVGIG (reference sequence). The CDR3 is 15 amino acids. The CDR3 loop reads CAFWPGTANTGELFF. The CDR3 DNA reads TGTGCTTTCTGGCCGGGGACTGCGAACACCGGGGAGCTGTTTTTT.

This clonotype was seen a few times. J is TRBJ2-2 and V is TRBV6-1; 13 bases map to TRBD2. Germline CDR1 and CDR2: MNHNS and SASEGT. V shed 6 bases and J 3 bases; nucleotides not matched to a gene: 7. The CDR3 totals 17 residues. In DNA, the CDR3 is TGTGCCAGCAGCCAGACTAGCGGGAGGAGGGACACCGGGGAGCTGTTTTTT. Translating it yields CASSQTSGRRDTGELFF.

This clonotype was seen only a few times. The CDR3 sequence is CASSYAGTRGGTDTQYF. The DNA for the CDR3 is TGTGCCAGCAGCTACGCCGGGACTAGGGGGGGCACAGATACGCAGTATTTT. V usage is TRBV3-1 and J usage is TRBJ2-3; the match to TRBD2 covers 8 bases. The CDR3 consists of 17 residues. Per the germline V gene, CDR1 is LGHDT and CDR2 is YNNKEL (reference sequence). V shed 5 bases, J shed 1 base, and the junction held 11 bases outside the gene matches.

This clonotype came up a few times. Here the CDR3 reads CASRLTGTGTGELFF. As DNA, the CDR3 is TGTGCCAGCAGGCTAACCGGGACTGGCACCGGGGAGCTGTTTTTT. This rearrangement joins TRBV28 to TRBJ2-2; D may be TRBD2 (6 bases). Trimming removed 6 bases from V and 4 bases from J, with 15 bases in between. The V gene's germline CDR1 is MDHEN and CDR2 SYDVKM. The CDR3 runs 15 residues.

This clonotype was observed many times. The rearrangement joins TRBV5-1 to TRBJ2-1; TRBD1 agrees at 12 bases. Per germline, CDR1 SGHRS and CDR2 YFSETQ. J lost 8 bases, V lost 4 bases, and 7 bases had no gene match. The length of the CDR3 is 15 residues. This chain's CDR3 is CASSRGTGGIDEQFF. The CDR3 DNA sequence: TGCGCCAGCAGCCGCGGGACAGGGGGCATCGATGAGCAGTTCTTC.

The V call is TRBV4-2, the J call TRBJ2-1, with D maybe TRBD2 (6 bases). The CDR3 is made up of 17 amino acids. The germline gives CDR1 LGHNA, CDR2 YNFKEQ. Trimming took off 5 bases at V and 4 bases at J, with 21 bases between the two ends. Here the CDR3 reads CASSSRLGSGPYNEQFF. The CDR3 DNA sequence: TGTGCCAGCAGCTCGCGACTCGGCAGCGGGCCTTACAATGAGCAGTTCTTC.

In this sample, this clonotype turned up many times. A read error may produce the germline difference seen at one junction end. This rearrangement joins TRBV28 to TRBJ2-3, with D possibly matching TRBD2 (5 bases). The CDR3 extends over 16 amino acids. In germline, CDR1 is MDHEN, CDR2 SYDVKM. For the CDR3, the DNA is TGTGCCAGCAGATTATTGACGGGGTCTAGCACAGATACGCAGTATTTT. It codes for CASRLLTGSSTDTQYF.

This rearrangement joins TRBV20-1 to TRBJ2-5, with TRBD2 identical over 10 bases. With 8 bases clipped from V and 5 bases from J, the junction kept 5 bases outside the gene matches. Germline lookup yields CDR1 DFQATT and CDR2 SNEGSKA (reference sequence). This CDR3 region has 12 residues. CDR3 residues: CSPKAGGETQYF. The CDR3 region has the DNA TGCAGTCCCAAAGCGGGAGGGGAGACCCAGTACTTC.

This clonotype was seen more than once but under ten times. The chain carries TRBV5-1 and TRBJ2-3, with D possibly matching TRBD2 (6 bases). The CDR3 runs 14 residues. Trimming removed 4 bases from V and 2 bases from J, with 11 bases in between. CDR1 SGHRS and CDR2 YFSETQ come from the germline V gene. The CDR3 DNA sequence: TGCGCCAGCAGCCCGGCGGGGAACACAGATACGCAGTATTTT. It specifies CASSPAGNTDTQYF.

This clonotype was detected ten times or more. The chain links TRBV19 to TRBJ1-2; no definite D call. CDR3 length equals 12 residues. Germline CDR1 and CDR2: LNHDA and SQIVND (reference sequence). Deletions cut 7 bases from V and 3 bases from J, with 9 bases between. The CDR3 region is CASKGFDYGYTF. DNA for the CDR3: TGTGCCAGTAAGGGTTTTGACTATGGCTACACCTTC.

The chain combines TRBV7-3 with TRBJ2-1; no definite D call. V lost 0 bases and J lost 6, with 9 bases in between. The V gene's germline CDR1 is SGHTA and CDR2 FQGTGA. The CDR3 is 14 amino acids. CDR3: CASSLTGSSNEQFF. The CDR3 bases are TGTGCCAGCAGCTTAACGGGTAGCAGCAATGAGCAGTTCTTC.